The clone carrying this TCR beta chain was observed once. Its antigen is unknown. These data belong to a study of tumor-infiltrating lymphocytes in localized non-small cell lung cancer. Study-level information: The cohort mixed smokers and never-smokers, several histologies, and some post-neoadjuvant-chemotherapy samples.

Only in-frame clones appear in the TCRdb table, and some are missing; sequencing was by immunoSEQ multiplex PCR. The data contain about 16,000 clones, under 75% of them singletons. V was trimmed by 4 bases and J by 6 bases, leaving 9 bases between them. The CDR3 has 11 amino acids. Per the germline V gene, CDR1 is SQVTM and CDR2 is ANQGSEA. The study, taken as a whole, reports: No link was found between tumor T-cell fraction and recurrence-free survival. TCRbeta sequencing showed higher T cell infiltration in tumors than uninvolved lung. Technical variation could not be separated from intratumor heterogeneity here.

The chain has TRBV29-1 and TRBJ2-5; no reliable D call. Sequencing was carried out using lung tumor tissue. This sequence originates from a human donor with non-small cell lung cancer. The CDR3 is CSVVAAQTQYF. The DNA for the CDR3 is TGCAGCGTTGTCGCCGCGCAGACCCAGTACTTC.